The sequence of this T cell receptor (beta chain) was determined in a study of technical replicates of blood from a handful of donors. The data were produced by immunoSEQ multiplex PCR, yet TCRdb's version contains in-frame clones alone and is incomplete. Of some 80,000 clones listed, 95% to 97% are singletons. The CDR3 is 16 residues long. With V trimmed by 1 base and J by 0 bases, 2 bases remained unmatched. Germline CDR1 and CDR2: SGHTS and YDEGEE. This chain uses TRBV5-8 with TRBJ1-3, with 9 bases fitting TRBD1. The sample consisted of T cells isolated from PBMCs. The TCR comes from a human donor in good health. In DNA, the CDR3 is TGTGCCAGCAGCTTGTGGGGACAGGGCTCTGGAAACACCATATATTTT. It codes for CASSLWGQGSGNTIYF.